The 18 T cell receptor beta chains reported below all come from one sample, sequenced in a study of T cell responses to AZD1222 COVID-19 vaccine (dated by TCRdb to the early 2020s). The time point label, as the study defines it: baseline before first vaccination. Library method: the immunoSEQ multiplex PCR assay. TCRdb's version of the immuneACCESS table is confined to in-frame rearrangements and falls short of the full clone set. An unresolved V gene accounts for under half of the shortfall where checked; the remainder is of unknown origin. This sample is represented by roughly 160,000 clones; roughly nine tenths of them were singletons. The top ten constitute about 1.6% of the sample. The sample was peripheral blood, taken on day 0 of AZD1222 vaccination. Receptors were obtained from an adult in good health.

The chain links TRBV7-3 to TRBJ1-1; D is unresolved. The germline CDR1 and CDR2 sequences are SGHTA and FQGTGA. Trimming took 5 bases from V and 3 from J, leaving 10 bases between them. The CDR3 is 13 amino acids. The CDR3 loop is CASSLLRDTEAFF. The CDR3, as DNA: TGTGCCAGCAGCCTCCTTCGAGACACTGAAGCTTTCTTT.

This chain joins TRBV5-6 and TRBJ2-2, with D perhaps matching TRBD1 or TRBD2 (5 bases each). The germline gives CDR1 SGHDT, CDR2 YYEEEE. The CDR3 runs 15 residues. Trimming took off 5 bases at V and 4 bases at J, with 15 bases between the two ends. The CDR3 DNA is TGTGCCAGCAGGCCGGGGCCCCGCTCCACCGGGGAGCTGTTTTTT. Encoded protein: CASRPGPRSTGELFF.

This chain joins TRBV6-5 and TRBJ1-1, with D unresolved. Per germline, CDR1 MNHEY and CDR2 SVGAGI. The V end was cut by 2 bases, the J end by 4 bases, with 11 bases between. The CDR3 covers 14 residues. For the CDR3, the DNA is TGTGCCAGCAGTTACGAGATAAGGAGCACTGAAGCTTTCTTT. It is translated as CASSYEIRSTEAFF.

V usage is TRBV30 and J usage is TRBJ1-2; 11 nucleotides match TRBD1. The trim removed 2 bases at V and 4 bases at J, leaving 9 bases unmatched. The germline V gene has CDR1 GTSNPN and CDR2 SVGIG (reference sequence). The CDR3 contains 16 residues. The CDR3: CAWSLTGTGGIYGYTF. CDR3 nucleotides: TGTGCCTGGAGTTTGACGGGGACAGGGGGAATCTATGGCTACACCTTC.

The V call is TRBV19, the J call TRBJ2-7; D possibly matches TRBD1 or TRBD2 (5 bases each). In germline, CDR1 is LNHDA, CDR2 SQIVND (reference sequence). There are 14 residues in the CDR3. Trimming removed 5 bases at V and 0 bases at J, with 11 bases between. The CDR3 loop reads CASSLEGSSYEQYF. CDR3 sequence (DNA): TGTGCCAGTAGTCTCGAGGGGAGCTCCTACGAGCAGTACTTC.

This sequence joins TRBV9 and TRBJ1-1; D unresolved. Germline V lookup: CDR1 SGDLS, CDR2 YYNGEE. CDR3 length: 14 amino acids. The V gene lost 4 bases and the J gene lost 0 bases, with 10 bases spanning the gap. CDR3 residues: CASSQRNMNTEAFF. DNA for the CDR3: TGTGCCAGCAGCCAAAGGAACATGAACACTGAAGCTTTCTTT.

J is TRBJ1-2 and V is TRBV5-1; D uncertain. CDR1 is SGHRS, CDR2 YFSETQ, per germline. V lost 0 bases to trimming and J lost 8 bases, with 20 bases between them. The CDR3 loop spans 16 amino acids. For the CDR3, the DNA is TGCGCCAGCAGCTTGGCCCCACCGGGATCCCCAGAGGGCTACACCTTC. Amino acid sequence: CASSLAPPGSPEGYTF.

V and J are TRBV6-2 or TRBV6-3 and TRBJ2-6, with D perhaps given as TRBD1 or TRBD2 (5 bases each). Deletions cut 6 bases from V and 0 bases from J, with 12 bases between. From germline, CDR1 is MNHEY and CDR2 SVGEGT. The CDR3 is 16 amino acids. The CDR3 is CASSSGSSSGANVLTF. The CDR3 bases are TGTGCCAGCAGCTCAGGGAGCAGCTCTGGGGCCAACGTCCTGACTTTC.

The J gene is TRBJ1-1, the V gene TRBV4-1; D is ambiguous. Trimming took off 2 bases at V and 2 bases at J, with 9 bases between the two ends. This CDR3 is 14 amino acids long. Germline loops: CDR1 MGHRA, CDR2 YSYEKL. The DNA of the CDR3 is TGCGCCAGCAGCCAAACCTACAAAAACACTGAAGCTTTCTTT. It specifies CASSQTYKNTEAFF.

The chain uses TRBV5-4 and TRBJ2-5, with D possibly being TRBD1 (6 bases). V gave up 2 bases and J gave up 6 bases, with 14 bases separating them. The CDR3 extends over 14 amino acids. CDR1 and CDR2 (germline): SGHNT, YYREEE (reference sequence). The DNA for the CDR3 is TGTGCCAGCAGCTTTCAGGGGATTTGGAAGACCCAGTACTTC. Amino acids: CASSFQGIWKTQYF.

The chain combines TRBV2 with TRBJ2-3; 12 bases are shared with TRBD2. Germline assignment: CDR1 SNHLY and CDR2 FYNNEI. CDR3 length equals 20 residues. V lost 5 bases to trimming and J lost 0 bases; unmatched junction nucleotides: 15. The CDR3 DNA follows: TGTGCCAGCAGTACCAGAACTAGCGGGGGGCCCGACTCCAGCACAGATACGCAGTATTTT. Translating it yields CASSTRTSGGPDSSTDTQYF. The full variable domain, completed using reference TRBV2 and TRBJ2-3, is EPEVTQTPSHQVTQMGQEVILRCVPISNHLYFYWYRQILGQKVEFLVSFYNNEISEKSEIFDDQFSVERPDGSNFTLKIRSTKLEDSAMYFCASSTRTSGGPDSSTDTQYFGPGTRLTVL.

V is TRBV18 and J is TRBJ2-5; possible D gene TRBD1, 7 bases. CDR1 and CDR2 (germline): KGHSH, LQKENI. The CDR3 spans 16 residues. Between the trimmed V and J ends, which lost 1 base and 0 bases, there was a span of 12 bases. The DNA of the CDR3 is TGTGCCAGCTCACCACGGCGGGGACAGAACCAAGAGACCCAGTACTTC. Its translation: CASSPRRGQNQETQYF. The full variable domain, its missing parts supplied by reference TRBV18 and TRBJ2-5, is NAGVMQNPRHLVRRRGQEARLRCSPMKGHSHVYWYRQLPEEGLKFMVYLQKENIIDESGMPKERFSAEFPKEGPSILRIQQVVRGDSAAYFCASSPRRGQNQETQYFGPGTRLLVL.

In nucleotides, the CDR3 is TGTGCCAGCATATCGGGGCGAGCGGGGTTCAATTCACCCCTCCACTTT. Residues: CASISGRAGFNSPLHF. This chain uses TRBV28 with TRBJ1-6; possibly TRBD1 for D (5 bases). CDR3 length: 16 residues. The V gene's germline CDR1 is MDHEN and CDR2 SYDVKM. Trimming stripped 7 bases from V and 7 bases from J, with 20 bases between.

The chain carries TRBV6-5 and TRBJ1-4, with TRBD1 matching 9 bases. Germline V gene data show CDR1 as MNHEY and CDR2 as SVGAGI. The V gene end was trimmed by 5 bases and the J gene end by 8 bases; junction bases not matched to a gene: 6. The CDR3 is 14 residues long. The CDR3 DNA follows: TGTGCCAGCAGTAACAGGGGGCTAAAGGAAAAACTGTTTTTT. Its translation is CASSNRGLKEKLFF.

This clone appeared once. This chain links TRBV28 with TRBJ1-2; D ambiguous. Germline V gene lookup returns CDR1 MDHEN and CDR2 SYDVKM. V lost 3 bases to trimming and J lost 5 bases, with 10 bases between them. The CDR3 contains 13 residues. The DNA of the CDR3 is TGTGCCAGCAGTTTCCGGGCCGATTATGGCTACACCTTC. It encodes CASSFRADYGYTF.

The chain has TRBV7-2 and TRBJ1-5, with D uncertain. This CDR3 has 15 amino acids. V lost 5 bases, J lost 6 bases, and 17 bases lay in between. Looked up from germline, CDR1 is SGHTA and CDR2 is FQGNSA. The CDR3 nucleotides are TGTGCCAGCAGCCCCCGGGAATTTTTAAGTCAGCCCCAGCATTTT. Encoded protein: CASSPREFLSQPQHF.

The V and J genes are TRBV20-1 and TRBJ2-1; D gene uncertain. Germline CDR1 DFQATT, CDR2 SNEGSKA (reference sequence). The ends were cut back, 6 bases at V and 10 bases at J, with 13 bases in the middle. The CDR3 is made up of 11 amino acids. This CDR3 is CSAGQAREQFF. CDR3 coding DNA: TGCAGTGCCGGGCAGGCCAGGGAGCAGTTCTTC.

This clone showed up just once. CDR3 amino acids: CAISPGTQETQYF. The CDR3 nucleotides are TGTGCCATCAGCCCGGGGACCCAAGAGACCCAGTACTTC. The V gene is TRBV10-3, the J gene TRBJ2-5, with D perhaps assigned TRBD1 or TRBD2 (5 bases each). Germline V gene sequence: CDR1 ENHRY, CDR2 SYGVKD. The CDR3 loop spans 13 amino acids. V shed 6 bases and J shed 1 base, with 9 bases lying between them.